The sequence of this TCR beta chain was determined in a study of blood T cell repertoires in COVID-19. The repertoire was sequenced with immunoSEQ multiplex PCR; TCRdb's copy has only in-frame clones and lacks some. The sample contains 25,000 to 30,000 clones, 72% of which appear only once. The CDR3 length is 14 residues. Germline assignment: CDR1 LNHNV and CDR2 YYDKDF (reference sequence). Trimming left V 1 base short and J 6 bases short, with 13 bases between. This TCR derives from a boy younger than 10 with active or convalescent COVID-19. The sample comprised peripheral blood. The V call is TRBV15, the J call TRBJ2-7, with unresolved D. The CDR3 is CATSRGGQFSEQYF. CDR3 DNA: TGTGCCACCAGCAGAGGCGGTCAGTTTTCCGAGCAGTACTTC.